These 20 T cell receptor beta chains were sequenced from one sample in a study of blood T cell repertoires in COVID-19. Repertoires were generated with immunoSEQ multiplex PCR, while TCRdb's copy carries only in-frame clones and drops some. The table has about 62,000 clones, around 66% seen once. The sequenced sample consisted of PBMCs or T cells enriched from blood (not recorded which). The receptors originated from a woman aged 60 to 75 who had been exposed to COVID-19.

This sequence joins TRBV29-1 and TRBJ1-1, with D perhaps matching TRBD1 (6 bases). V was trimmed by 6 bases and J by 7 bases, leaving 15 bases between them. Germline V gene lookup returns CDR1 SQVTM and CDR2 ANQGSEA. CDR3 length: 12 residues. For the CDR3, the DNA is TGCAGCGTGACGCAGGGGCAGGGTGAAGCTTTCTTT. It codes for CSVTQGQGEAFF.

V usage is TRBV28 and J usage is TRBJ1-2; 7 bases align to TRBD1. Germline CDR1 and CDR2: MDHEN and SYDVKM. This CDR3 region has 13 residues. With V trimmed by 7 bases and J by 8 bases, 10 bases remained unmatched. CDR3 region: CASTPTGTIGYTF. The CDR3 nucleotides are TGTGCCAGCACCCCGACAGGGACCATCGGCTACACCTTC.

The chain joins TRBV4-1 to TRBJ2-1; maybe TRBD1 (5 bases). This CDR3 is built from 17 residues. Per the germline V gene, CDR1 is MGHRA and CDR2 is YSYEKL. Trimming pared 0 bases from V and 1 base from J, leaving 13 bases between. CDR3 nucleotides: TGCGCCAGCAGCCAAGAAGGGGTGAGGCGTTCCTACAATGAGCAGTTCTTC. Translation gives CASSQEGVRRSYNEQFF.

The chain is built from TRBV5-4 and TRBJ2-1; no firm D call. This CDR3 contains 13 residues. V was clipped by 4 bases and J by 5 bases, with 10 bases between them. Germline V CDR1 and CDR2: SGHNT, YYREEE (reference sequence). The DNA for the CDR3 is TGTGCCAGCAGCCCCCGTACAAACAATGAGCAGTTCTTC. Residues: CASSPRTNNEQFF. Full variable domain (rest looked up from reference TRBV5-4 and TRBJ2-1): ETGVTQSPTHLIKTRGQQVTLRCSSQSGHNTVSWYQQALGQGPQFIFQYYREEENGRGNFPPRFSGLQFPNYSSELNVNALELDDSALYLCASSPRTNNEQFFGPGTRLTVL.

The sample holds a few counts of this clone. The chain is built from TRBV2 and TRBJ1-6, with no clear D. CDR1 and CDR2 from the germline V gene are SNHLY and FYNNEI. The V and J ends lost 7 bases and 7 bases respectively, with 11 bases between them. CDR3 length equals 13 residues. CDR3 in amino acids: CASTVEKNSPLHF. The CDR3, as DNA: TGTGCCAGCACTGTTGAGAAGAATTCACCCCTCCACTTT.

This chain joins TRBV19 and TRBJ2-2, with TRBD2 matching over 8 bases. Germline CDR1 reads LNHDA; CDR2 reads SQIVND (reference sequence). The CDR3 is made up of 14 amino acids. With 2 bases clipped from V and 6 bases from J, the junction kept 2 bases outside the gene matches. CDR3 loop: CASSISGSPGELFF. DNA of the CDR3: TGTGCCAGTAGTATAAGCGGGAGCCCCGGGGAGCTGTTTTTT.

The chain is built from TRBV5-5 and TRBJ1-2; TRBD1 is a possible D gene (5 bases). CDR1 is SGHKS, CDR2 YYEKEE, per germline (reference sequence). The CDR3 sequence is 14 residues long. V lost 4 bases, J lost 8 bases, and 18 bases lay in between. The CDR3 bases are TGTGCCAGCAGCATCCTCACAGGTCAAGAGGGCTACACCTTC. This translates into CASSILTGQEGYTF.

The table lists this clone with a few counts. The J gene is TRBJ2-3, the V gene TRBV19; 8 positions match TRBD2. The CDR3 runs 13 residues. Germline values: CDR1 LNHDA, CDR2 SQIVND (reference sequence). After removal of 9 bases from V and 1 base from J, the junction contained 3 bases not matched to a gene. The CDR3, as DNA: TGTGCCAGCTCACTAGCGGGCACAGATACGCAGTATTTT. Its translation is CASSLAGTDTQYF.

V gene TRBV27 combines with J gene TRBJ2-1, with D perhaps matching TRBD2 (5 bases). CDR1 and CDR2 (germline): MNHEY, SMNVEV (reference sequence). The CDR3 is 14 residues long. Deletions cut 9 bases from V and 3 bases from J, with 15 bases between. The CDR3 loop is CASGLRIGYNEQFF. CDR3 nucleotides: TGTGCCAGTGGACTCAGGATCGGCTACAATGAGCAGTTCTTC.

The chain combines TRBV6-5 with TRBJ2-7, with D hard to call. This CDR3 is built from 13 residues. Trimming left V 5 bases short and J 2 bases short, with 10 bases between. Germline-derived CDR1 and CDR2 are MNHEY and SVGAGI. CDR3 nucleotides: TGTGCCAGCAGTAAGCGAGAAGCCTACGAGCAGTACTTC. This translates into CASSKREAYEQYF.

This clone came up a few times. This chain links TRBV28 with TRBJ1-5, with TRBD1 identical over 7 bases. With 7 bases clipped from V and 7 bases from J, the junction kept 16 bases outside the gene matches. This CDR3 comprises 16 residues. Germline lookup yields CDR1 MDHEN and CDR2 SYDVKM. The CDR3 protein is CASTPYRQGNTQPQHF. The CDR3 region has the DNA TGTGCCAGCACACCCTATAGACAGGGAAACACACAGCCCCAGCATTTT.

The chain uses TRBV1 and TRBJ2-3; TRBD2, the D gene given by the table, was not confirmed from the DNA. TRBV1 is classified as a pseudogene. The CDR3 length is 17 residues. The CDR3 spells CTSSQEGLAGSTDTQYF. For the CDR3, the DNA is TGCACCAGCAGCCAAGAGGGACTAGCGGGAAGCACAGATACGCAGTATTTT.

V and J are TRBV7-8 and TRBJ1-6; 9 positions agree with TRBD1. V shed 1 base, J shed 3 bases, and the junction held 7 bases outside the gene matches. The CDR3 length is 18 residues. Germline V CDR1 and CDR2: SGHVS, FQNEAQ. The CDR3 DNA reads as TGTGCCAGCAGCTTAGAGGGTGGGGACAGGGACTATAATTCACCCCTCCACTTT. Its translation is CASSLEGGDRDYNSPLHF.

This chain uses TRBV3-1 (or the pseudogene TRBV3-2) with TRBJ1-1; D not resolved. The CDR3 spans 14 residues. Deletions cut 4 bases from V and 5 bases from J, with 14 bases between. The germline CDR1 and CDR2 sequences are LGHDT and YNNKEL (reference sequence). Here the CDR3 reads CASSLEGGNTEAFF. CDR3 DNA: TGTGCCAGCAGCCTGGAGGGAGGAAATACTGAAGCTTTCTTT.

The gene calls are TRBV28 and TRBJ1-6, with D maybe TRBD1 (6 bases). Germline V gives CDR1 MDHEN, CDR2 SYDVKM. The ends were cut back, 4 bases at V and 7 bases at J, with 14 bases in the middle. This CDR3 spans 15 amino acids. CDR3: CASSSLRGGNSPLHF. In nucleotides, the CDR3 is TGTGCCAGCAGTTCCCTCCGGGGGGGCAATTCACCCCTCCACTTT. The full variable domain, with the rest looked up from reference TRBV28 and TRBJ1-6, is DVKVTQSSRYLVKRTGEKVFLECVQDMDHENMFWYRQDPGLGLRLIYFSYDVKMKEKGDIPEGYSVSREKKERFSLILESASTNQTSMYLCASSSLRGGNSPLHFGNGTRLTVT.

V gene TRBV19 combines with J gene TRBJ2-5; TRBD2 is a possible D gene (6 bases). Trimming removed 7 bases at V and 2 bases at J, with 11 bases between. The CDR3 has 13 residues. Germline CDR1 and CDR2: LNHDA and SQIVND (reference sequence). CDR3 coding DNA: TGTGCCAGTACGGGGGACGGGCAAGAGACCCAGTACTTC. It translates to CASTGDGQETQYF. Full variable domain (missing parts from reference TRBV19 and TRBJ2-5): DGGITQSPKYLFRKEGQNVTLSCEQNLNHDAMYWYRQDPGQGLRLIYYSQIVNDFQKGDIAEGYSVSREKKESFPLTVTSAQKNPTAFYLCASTGDGQETQYFGPGTRLLVL.

J is TRBJ2-7 and V is TRBV7-8, with D perhaps TRBD1 (6 bases). V shed 1 base and J shed 2 bases, with 6 bases lying between them. The germline gives CDR1 SGHVS, CDR2 FQNEAQ. This CDR3 has 13 amino acids. The CDR3 loop reads CASSLGTAYEQYF. DNA of the CDR3: TGTGCCAGCAGCTTAGGGACAGCCTACGAGCAGTACTTC.

V is TRBV27 and J is TRBJ2-2; D may be TRBD1 (6 bases). The V end lost 7 bases, the J end lost 6 bases, and 15 bases lay between the germline ends. Looked up from germline, CDR1 is MNHEY and CDR2 is SMNVEV (reference sequence). The CDR3 loop spans 14 amino acids. The CDR3 loop reads CASTRSGTPGELFF. In DNA form, the CDR3 reads TGTGCCAGCACCCGATCCGGGACACCCGGGGAGCTGTTTTTT.

The rearrangement uses TRBV5-4 and TRBJ1-2, with D perhaps matching TRBD1 (5 bases). The CDR3 consists of 16 residues. In germline, CDR1 is SGHNT, CDR2 YYREEE (reference sequence). V lost 4 bases and J 4 bases, leaving 20 bases between the germline ends. CDR3 coding DNA: TGTGCCAGCAGCCAGGGAGGGGTCGCCTTGGGCTATGGCTACACCTTC. Translated, it gives CASSQGGVALGYGYTF.

V and J are TRBV19 and TRBJ1-1; 9 nucleotides line up with TRBD1. The CDR3 runs to 14 residues. J was trimmed by 7 bases and V by 0 bases; bases with no gene match: 3. The germline CDR1 and CDR2 sequences are LNHDA and SQIVND (reference sequence). The CDR3 loop is CASSIDGDRDEAFF. The CDR3 nucleotides are TGTGCCAGTAGTATAGATGGGGACAGGGATGAAGCTTTCTTT.